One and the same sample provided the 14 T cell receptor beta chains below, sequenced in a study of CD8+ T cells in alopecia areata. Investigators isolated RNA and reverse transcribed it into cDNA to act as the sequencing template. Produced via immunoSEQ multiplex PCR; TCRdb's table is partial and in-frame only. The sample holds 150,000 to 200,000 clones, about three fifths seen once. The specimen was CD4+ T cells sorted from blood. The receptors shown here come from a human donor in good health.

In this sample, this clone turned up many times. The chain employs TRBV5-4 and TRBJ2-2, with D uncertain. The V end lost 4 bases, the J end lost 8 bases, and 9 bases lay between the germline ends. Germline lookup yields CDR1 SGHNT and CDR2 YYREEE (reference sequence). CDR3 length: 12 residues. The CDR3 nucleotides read TGTGCCAGCAGCCTTAATCGAGGGGAGCTGTTTTTT. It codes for CASSLNRGELFF.

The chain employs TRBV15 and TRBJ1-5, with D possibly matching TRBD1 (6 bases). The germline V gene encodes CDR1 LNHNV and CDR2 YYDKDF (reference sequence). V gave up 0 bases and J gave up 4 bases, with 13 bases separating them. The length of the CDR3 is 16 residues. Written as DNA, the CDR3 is TGTGCCACCAGCAGAGAAGGGACACTCCGAAATCAGCCCCAGCATTTT. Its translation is CATSREGTLRNQPQHF.

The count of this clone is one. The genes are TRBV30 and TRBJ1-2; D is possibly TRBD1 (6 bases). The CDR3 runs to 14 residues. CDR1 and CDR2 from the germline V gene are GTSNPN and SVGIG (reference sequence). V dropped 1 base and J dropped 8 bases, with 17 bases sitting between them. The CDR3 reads CAWSGDLGGHGYTF. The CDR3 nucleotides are TGTGCCTGGAGTGGAGACTTAGGGGGGCACGGCTACACCTTC.

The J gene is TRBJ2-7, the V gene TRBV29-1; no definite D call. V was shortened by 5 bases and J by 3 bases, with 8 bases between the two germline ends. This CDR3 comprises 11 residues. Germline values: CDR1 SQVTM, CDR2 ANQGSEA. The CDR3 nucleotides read TGCAGCGTTAACCTCGGCTACGAGCAGTACTTC. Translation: CSVNLGYEQYF.

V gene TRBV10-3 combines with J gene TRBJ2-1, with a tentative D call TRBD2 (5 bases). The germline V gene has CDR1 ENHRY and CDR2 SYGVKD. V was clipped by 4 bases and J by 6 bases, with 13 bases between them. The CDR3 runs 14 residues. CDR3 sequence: CAISVGTRTNEQFF. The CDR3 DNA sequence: TGTGCCATCAGTGTGGGTACTAGGACCAATGAGCAGTTCTTC.

CDR3 in DNA: TGTGCCACCAGCAGAGATCCTGGACAGGGACAGACCCAGTACTTC. This translates into CATSRDPGQGQTQYF. The rearrangement joins TRBV15 to TRBJ2-5; 8 bases align to TRBD1. The CDR3 is made up of 15 amino acids. The germline gives CDR1 LNHNV, CDR2 YYDKDF (reference sequence). J was trimmed by 6 bases and V by 0 bases; bases with no gene match: 6.

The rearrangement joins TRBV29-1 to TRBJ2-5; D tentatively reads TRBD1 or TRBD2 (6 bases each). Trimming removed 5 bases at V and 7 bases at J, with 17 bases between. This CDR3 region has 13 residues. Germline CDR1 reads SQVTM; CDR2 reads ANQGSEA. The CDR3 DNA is TGCAGCGTTACAAGACTAGGGGGGAGGACCCAGTACTTC. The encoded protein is CSVTRLGGRTQYF.

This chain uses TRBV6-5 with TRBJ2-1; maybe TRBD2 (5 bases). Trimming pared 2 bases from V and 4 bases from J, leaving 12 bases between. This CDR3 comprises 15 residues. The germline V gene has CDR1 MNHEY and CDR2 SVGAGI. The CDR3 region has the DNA TGTGCCAGCAGTTACACGGGAACGTCTTACAATGAGCAGTTCTTC. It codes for CASSYTGTSYNEQFF.

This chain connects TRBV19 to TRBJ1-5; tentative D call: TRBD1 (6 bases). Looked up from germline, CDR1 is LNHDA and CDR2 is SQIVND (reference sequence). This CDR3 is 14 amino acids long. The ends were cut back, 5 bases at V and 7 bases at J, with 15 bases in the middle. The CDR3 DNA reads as TGTGCCAGTAGTTCGGGACACCTTGGCCAGCCCCAGCATTTT. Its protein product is CASSSGHLGQPQHF. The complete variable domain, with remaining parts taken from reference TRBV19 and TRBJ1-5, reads DGGITQSPKYLFRKEGQNVTLSCEQNLNHDAMYWYRQDPGQGLRLIYYSQIVNDFQKGDIAEGYSVSREKKESFPLTVTSAQKNPTAFYLCASSSGHLGQPQHFGDGTRLSIL.

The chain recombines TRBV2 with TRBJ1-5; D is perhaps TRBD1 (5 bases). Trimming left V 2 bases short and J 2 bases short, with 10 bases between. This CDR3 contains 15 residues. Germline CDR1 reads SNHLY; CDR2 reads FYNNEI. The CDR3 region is CASSELGGGNQPQHF. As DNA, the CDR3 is TGTGCCAGCAGTGAACTGGGGGGAGGCAATCAGCCCCAGCATTTT.

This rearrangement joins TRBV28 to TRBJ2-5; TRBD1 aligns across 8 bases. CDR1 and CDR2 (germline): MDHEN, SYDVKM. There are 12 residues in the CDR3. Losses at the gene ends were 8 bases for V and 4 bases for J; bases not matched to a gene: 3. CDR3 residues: CASRTGRETQYF. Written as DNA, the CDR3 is TGTGCCAGCCGGACAGGGCGAGAGACCCAGTACTTC.

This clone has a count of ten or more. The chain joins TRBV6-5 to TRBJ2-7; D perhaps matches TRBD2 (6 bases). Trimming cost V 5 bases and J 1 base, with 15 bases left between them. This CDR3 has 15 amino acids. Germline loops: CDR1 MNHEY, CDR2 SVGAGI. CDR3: CASSRAGTASYEQYF. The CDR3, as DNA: TGTGCCAGCAGTCGAGCCGGGACTGCATCCTACGAGCAGTACTTC.

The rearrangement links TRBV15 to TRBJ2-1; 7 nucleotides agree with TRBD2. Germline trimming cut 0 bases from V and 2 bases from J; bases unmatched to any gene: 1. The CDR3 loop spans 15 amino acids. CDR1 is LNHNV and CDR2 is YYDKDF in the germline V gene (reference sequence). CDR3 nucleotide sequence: TGTGCCACCAGCAGAGATCTAGCGGCCTACAATGAGCAGTTCTTC. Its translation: CATSRDLAAYNEQFF.

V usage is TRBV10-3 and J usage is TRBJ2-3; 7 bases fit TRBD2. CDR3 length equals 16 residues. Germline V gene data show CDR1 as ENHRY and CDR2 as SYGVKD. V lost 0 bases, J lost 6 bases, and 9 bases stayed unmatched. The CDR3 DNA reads TGTGCCATCAGTGAGTCGTGGTCGGGGGGATCTGATACGCAGTATTTT. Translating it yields CAISESWSGGSDTQYF.